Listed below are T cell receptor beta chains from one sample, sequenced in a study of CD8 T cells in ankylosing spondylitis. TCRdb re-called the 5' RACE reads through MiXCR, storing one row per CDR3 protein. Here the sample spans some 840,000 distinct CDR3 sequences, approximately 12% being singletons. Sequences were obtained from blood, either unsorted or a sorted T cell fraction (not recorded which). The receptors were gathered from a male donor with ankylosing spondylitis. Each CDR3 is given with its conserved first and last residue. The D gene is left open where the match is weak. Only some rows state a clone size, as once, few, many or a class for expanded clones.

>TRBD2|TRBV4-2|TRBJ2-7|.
CASSQVTSDSYEQYF
TGTGCCAGCAGCCAAGTAACTAGCGACTCCTACGAGCAGTACTTC
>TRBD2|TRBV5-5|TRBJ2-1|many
CASSLGLAATYNEQFF
TGTGCCAGCAGCCTGGGACTAGCGGCTACCTACAATGAGCAGTTCTTC
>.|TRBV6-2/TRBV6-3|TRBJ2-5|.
CASSYSGRSQETQYF
TGTGCCAGCAGTTACTCTGGCAGGAGTCAAGAGACCCAGTACTTC
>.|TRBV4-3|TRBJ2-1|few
CASSQGSRIYNEQFF
TGCGCCAGCAGCCAAGGGTCTAGGATCTACAATGAGCAGTTCTTC
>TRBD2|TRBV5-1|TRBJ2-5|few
CASSLSGIETQYF
TGCGCCAGCAGTCTTAGCGGGATCGAGACCCAGTACTTC
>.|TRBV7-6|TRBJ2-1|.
CASSLAKTVESSYNEQFF
TGTGCCAGCAGCTTAGCAAAGACGGTTGAAAGCTCCTACAATGAGCAGTTCTTC
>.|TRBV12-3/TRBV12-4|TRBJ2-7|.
CASSLSPTGSYEQYF
TGTGCCAGCAGTTTATCTCCAACAGGATCCTACGAGCAGTACTTC
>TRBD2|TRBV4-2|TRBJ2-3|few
CASSQGGQRGGQDTQYF
TGTGCCAGCAGCCAAGGGGGCCAGCGGGGGGGCCAAGATACGCAGTATTTT
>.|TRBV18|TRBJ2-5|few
CASSRARQETQYF
TGTGCCAGCTCACGTGCCAGACAAGAGACCCAGTACTTC
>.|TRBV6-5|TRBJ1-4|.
CASSYRMGEKLFF
TGTGCCAGCAGTTACAGGATGGGAGAAAAACTGTTTTTT
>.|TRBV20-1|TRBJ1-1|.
CSADRQWGMTEAFF
TGCAGTGCTGATCGCCAATGGGGGATGACTGAAGCTTTCTTT
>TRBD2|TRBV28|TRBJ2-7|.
CASSLKRTRTEQYF
TGTGCCAGCAGTTTAAAGAGGACTAGGACCGAGCAGTACTTC
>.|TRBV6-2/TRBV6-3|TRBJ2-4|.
CATRTTKAKNIQYF
TGTGCCACACGGACTACCAAAGCCAAAAACATTCAGTACTTC
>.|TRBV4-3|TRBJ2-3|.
CASSQGPLPDTQYF
TGCGCCAGCAGCCAAGGACCTCTTCCAGATACGCAGTATTTT
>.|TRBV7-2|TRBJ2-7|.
CASSEPRWGTHEQYF
TGTGCCAGCAGCGAACCGAGGTGGGGGACCCACGAGCAGTACTTC
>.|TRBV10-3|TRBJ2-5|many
CAIRGQGAQETQYF
TGTGCCATCAGAGGACAAGGAGCGCAAGAGACCCAGTACTTC
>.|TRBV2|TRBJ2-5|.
CASSGNRGGETQYF
TGTGCCAGCAGCGGTAACAGGGGAGGGGAGACCCAGTACTTC
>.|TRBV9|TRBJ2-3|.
CASSSRGGAGYTDTQYF
TGTGCCAGCAGCTCCCGAGGGGGAGCGGGGTACACAGATACGCAGTATTTT
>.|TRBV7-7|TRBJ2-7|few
CASSFTPDGEQYF
TGTGCTAGCAGCTTTACACCGGACGGGGAGCAGTACTTC
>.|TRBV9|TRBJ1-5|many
CASSVSGGNQPQHF
TGTGCCAGCAGCGTTTCAGGGGGCAATCAGCCCCAGCATTTT
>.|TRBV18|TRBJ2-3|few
CATGFSDTQYF
TGTGCCACCGGGTTTTCAGATACGCAGTATTTT
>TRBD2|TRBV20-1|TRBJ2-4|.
CSATRGTSQNIQYF
TGCAGTGCTACGAGGGGGACTAGCCAAAACATTCAGTACTTC
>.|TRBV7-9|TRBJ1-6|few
CASSLAPPHSPLHF
TGTGCCAGCAGCTTAGCTCCGCCTCATTCACCCCTCCACTTT
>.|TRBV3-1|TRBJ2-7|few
CASSQGLLGGYEQYF
TGTGCCAGCAGCCAAGGCCTCCTGGGGGGCTACGAGCAGTACTTC
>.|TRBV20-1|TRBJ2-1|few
CSARDEGGNEQFF
TGCAGTGCTAGAGATGAGGGGGGCAATGAGCAGTTCTTC
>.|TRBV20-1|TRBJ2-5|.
CSASDRQGETQYF
TGCAGTGCTAGTGACCGGCAGGGCGAGACCCAGTACTTC
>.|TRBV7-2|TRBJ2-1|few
CASSQGRPVYNEQFF
TGTGCCAGCAGCCAAGGGCGGCCGGTCTACAATGAGCAGTTCTTC
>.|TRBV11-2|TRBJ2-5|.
CASSSPPDSGGKTQYF
TGTGCCAGCAGCTCTCCCCCTGACAGTGGAGGAAAGACCCAGTACTTC
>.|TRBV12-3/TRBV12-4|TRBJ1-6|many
CASSLEQNSPLHF
TGTGCCAGCAGTTTGGAACAGAATTCACCCCTCCACTTT
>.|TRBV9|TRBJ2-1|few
CASSVGQVESEQFF
TGTGCCAGCAGCGTAGGACAGGTCGAAAGTGAGCAGTTCTTC
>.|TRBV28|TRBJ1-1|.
CASRVRGMVTEAFF
TGTGCCAGCAGAGTAAGGGGGATGGTCACTGAAGCTTTCTTT
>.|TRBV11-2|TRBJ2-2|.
CASSSPGVATGELFF
TGTGCCAGCAGCTCCCCAGGAGTGGCCACCGGGGAGCTGTTTTTT
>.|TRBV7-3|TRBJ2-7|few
CASSSRGELPLGYEQYF
TGTGCCAGCAGCTCCCGCGGGGAGCTTCCACTGGGCTACGAGCAGTACTTC
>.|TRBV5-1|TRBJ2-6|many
CASSSQGSGANVLTF
TGCGCCAGCAGCTCTCAGGGGTCTGGGGCCAACGTCCTGACTTTC
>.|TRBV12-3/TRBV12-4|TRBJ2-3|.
CASSLRGFTLSVADTQYF
TGTGCCAGCAGTTTGAGGGGTTTTACTCTCAGCGTGGCAGATACGCAGTATTTT
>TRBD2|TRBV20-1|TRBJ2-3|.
CSARDPGLYTQYF
TGCAGTGCTAGAGACCCGGGACTATATACGCAGTATTTT
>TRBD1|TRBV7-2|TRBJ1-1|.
CASSLERGPGTEAFF
TGTGCCAGCAGCTTAGAGAGGGGGCCGGGCACTGAAGCTTTCTTT
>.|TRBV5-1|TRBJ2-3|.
CASSRPAQADTQYF
TGCGCCAGCAGCAGGCCAGCCCAGGCAGATACGCAGTATTTT
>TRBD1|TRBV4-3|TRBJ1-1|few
CASSQGGQGRTEAFF
TGCGCCAGCAGCCAAGGGGGACAGGGAAGGACTGAAGCTTTCTTT
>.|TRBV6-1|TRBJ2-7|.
CASSSPGLMSYEQYF
TGTGCCAGCAGCAGCCCGGGACTGATGTCCTACGAGCAGTACTTC
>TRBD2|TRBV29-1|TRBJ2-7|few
CSGGRGGEQYF
TGCAGCGGAGGGAGGGGCGGCGAGCAGTACTTC
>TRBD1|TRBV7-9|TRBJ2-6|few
CATGVSGANVLTF
TGTGCTACAGGGGTCTCTGGGGCCAACGTCCTGACTTTC
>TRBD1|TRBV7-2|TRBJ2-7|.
CASSLGATGGYEQYF
TGTGCCAGCAGCTTAGGTGCGACAGGGGGCTACGAGCAGTACTTC
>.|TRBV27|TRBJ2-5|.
CASSATRGETQYF
TGTGCCAGCAGTGCGACGAGGGGAGAGACCCAGTACTTC
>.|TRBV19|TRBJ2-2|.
CASSIGGAGTGELFF
TGTGCCAGTAGTATAGGGGGCGCAGGTACCGGGGAGCTGTTTTTT
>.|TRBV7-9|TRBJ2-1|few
CASSLTTGDTNEQFF
TGTGCCAGCAGCTTAACGACAGGAGACACGAATGAGCAGTTCTTC
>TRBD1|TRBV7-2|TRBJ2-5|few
CASSLFGTGEETQYF
TGTGCCAGCAGCCTTTTTGGGACAGGGGAAGAGACCCAGTACTTC